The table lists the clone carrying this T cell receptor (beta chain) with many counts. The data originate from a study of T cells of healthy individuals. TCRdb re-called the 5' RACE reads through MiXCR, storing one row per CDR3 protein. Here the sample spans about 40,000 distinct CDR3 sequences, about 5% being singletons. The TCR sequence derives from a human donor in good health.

The CDR3 DNA sequence: TGTGCCAGCAGTCCGAGACTAGCGGGGGTGACTGAGCAGTTCTTC. It is translated as CASSPRLAGVTEQFF. The chain recombines TRBV28 with TRBJ2-1, with 12 bases lining up with TRBD2. This CDR3 comprises 15 residues. Trimming cost V 5 bases and J 9 bases; bases outside gene matches: 8. The V gene's germline CDR1 is MDHEN and CDR2 SYDVKM.